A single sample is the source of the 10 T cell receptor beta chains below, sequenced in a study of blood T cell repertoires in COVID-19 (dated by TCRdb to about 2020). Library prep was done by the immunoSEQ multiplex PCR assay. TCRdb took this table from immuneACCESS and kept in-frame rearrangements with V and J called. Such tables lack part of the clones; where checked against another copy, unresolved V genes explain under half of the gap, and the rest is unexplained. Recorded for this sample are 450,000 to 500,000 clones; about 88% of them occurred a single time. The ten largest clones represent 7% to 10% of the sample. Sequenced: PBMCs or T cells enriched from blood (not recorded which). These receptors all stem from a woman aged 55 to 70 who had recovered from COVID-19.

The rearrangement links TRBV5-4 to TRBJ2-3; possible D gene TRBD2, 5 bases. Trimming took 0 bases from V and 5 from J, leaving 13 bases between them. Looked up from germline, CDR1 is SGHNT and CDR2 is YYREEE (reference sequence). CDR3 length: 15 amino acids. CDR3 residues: CASSLVLGARDTQYF. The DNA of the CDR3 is TGTGCCAGCAGCTTGGTACTAGGCGCCCGAGATACGCAGTATTTT.

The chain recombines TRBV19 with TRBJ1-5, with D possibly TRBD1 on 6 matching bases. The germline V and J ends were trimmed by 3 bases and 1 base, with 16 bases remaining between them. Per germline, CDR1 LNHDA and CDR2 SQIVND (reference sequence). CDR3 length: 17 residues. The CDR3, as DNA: TGTGCCAGTAGTATGTGGGGTACAGGGAAGAGCAATCAGCCCCAGCATTTT. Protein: CASSMWGTGKSNQPQHF.

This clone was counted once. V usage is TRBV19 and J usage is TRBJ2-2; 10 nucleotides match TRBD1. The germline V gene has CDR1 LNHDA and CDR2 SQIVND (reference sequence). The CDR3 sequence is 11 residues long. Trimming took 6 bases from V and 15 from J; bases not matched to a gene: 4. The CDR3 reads CASRRDRGMFF. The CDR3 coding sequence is TGTGCCAGTAGAAGGGACAGGGGCATGTTTTTT.

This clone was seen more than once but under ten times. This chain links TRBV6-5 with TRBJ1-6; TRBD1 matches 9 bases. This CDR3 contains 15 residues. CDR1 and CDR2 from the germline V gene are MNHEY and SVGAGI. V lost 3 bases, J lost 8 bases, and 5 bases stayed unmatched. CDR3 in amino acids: CASSYTGTGYSPLHF. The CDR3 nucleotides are TGTGCCAGCAGTTATACCGGGACAGGGTATTCACCCCTCCACTTT.

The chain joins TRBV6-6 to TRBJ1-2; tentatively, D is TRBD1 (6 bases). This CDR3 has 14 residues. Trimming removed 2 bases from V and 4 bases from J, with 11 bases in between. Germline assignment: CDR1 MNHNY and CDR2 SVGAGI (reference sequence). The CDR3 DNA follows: TGTGCCAGCAGTTACCCCACAGGGAGCTATGGCTACACCTTC. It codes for CASSYPTGSYGYTF.

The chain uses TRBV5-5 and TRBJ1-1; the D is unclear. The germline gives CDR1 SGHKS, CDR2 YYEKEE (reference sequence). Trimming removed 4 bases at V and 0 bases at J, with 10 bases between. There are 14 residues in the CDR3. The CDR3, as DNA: TGTGCCAGCAGCCCCGGGGTCATGAACACTGAAGCTTTCTTT. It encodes CASSPGVMNTEAFF.

The chain's CDR3 is CASSRGRYEQYV. Here the CDR3 DNA reads TGTGCCAGCAGCAGAGGCCGCTACGAGCAGTACGTC. V gene TRBV21-1 combines with J gene TRBJ2-7; TRBD2 is the table's D call and was not checked against the DNA. TRBV21-1 corresponds to a pseudogene. The CDR3 consists of 12 residues.

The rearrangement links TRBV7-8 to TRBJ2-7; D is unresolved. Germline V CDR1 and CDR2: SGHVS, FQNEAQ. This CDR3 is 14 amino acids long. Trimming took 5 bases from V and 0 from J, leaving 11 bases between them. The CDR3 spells CASSRTEGSYEQYV. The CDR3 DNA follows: TGTGCCAGCAGCCGAACAGAAGGCTCCTACGAGCAGTACGTC.

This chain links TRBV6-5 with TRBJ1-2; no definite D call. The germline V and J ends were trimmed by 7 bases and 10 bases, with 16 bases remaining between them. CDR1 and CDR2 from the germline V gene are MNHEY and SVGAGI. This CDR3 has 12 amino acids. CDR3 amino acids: CASKKAGRTYTF. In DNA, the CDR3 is TGTGCCAGCAAGAAGGCCGGGAGGACCTACACCTTC.

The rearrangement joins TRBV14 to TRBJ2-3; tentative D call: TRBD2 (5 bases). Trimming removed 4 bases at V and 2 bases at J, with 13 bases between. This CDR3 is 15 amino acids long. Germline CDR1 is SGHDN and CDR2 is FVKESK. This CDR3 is CASSPAVTNTDTQYF. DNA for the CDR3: TGTGCCAGCAGCCCAGCGGTTACGAACACAGATACGCAGTATTTT.